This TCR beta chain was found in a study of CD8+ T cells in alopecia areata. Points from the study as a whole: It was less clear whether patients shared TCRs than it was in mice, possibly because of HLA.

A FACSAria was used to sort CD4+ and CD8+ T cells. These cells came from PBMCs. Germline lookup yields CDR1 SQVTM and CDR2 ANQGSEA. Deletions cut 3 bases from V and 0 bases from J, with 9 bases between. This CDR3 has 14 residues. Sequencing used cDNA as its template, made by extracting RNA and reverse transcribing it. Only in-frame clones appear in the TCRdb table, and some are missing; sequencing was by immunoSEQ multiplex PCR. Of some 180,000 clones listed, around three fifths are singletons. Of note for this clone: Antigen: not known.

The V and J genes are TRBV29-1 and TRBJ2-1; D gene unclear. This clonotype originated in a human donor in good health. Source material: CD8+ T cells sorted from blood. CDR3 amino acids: CSVERESSYNEQFF. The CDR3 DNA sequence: TGCAGCGTTGAGCGCGAGAGCTCCTACAATGAGCAGTTCTTC.